These 13 T cell receptor beta chains share one sample of origin, sequenced in a study of patients and donors after allogeneic stem cell transplantation. TCRdb processed the RT-PCR reads anew with MiXCR; each CDR3 protein has one entry. The sample shows about 410,000 distinct CDR3 sequences, around 15% of them seen only once. Sequences were obtained from blood, either unsorted or a sorted T cell fraction (not recorded which). These receptors were collected from a human donor who was either an allogeneic HSCT recipient or a stem cell or donor lymphocyte infusion donor (not recorded which). It is not recorded whose cells these are; they may come from a transplant donor.

This clonotype was picked up a small number of times. The J gene is TRBJ2-1, the V gene TRBV5-1; D is unclear. Between the trimmed V and J ends, which lost 3 bases and 4 bases, there was a span of 14 bases. The CDR3 runs to 15 residues. CDR1 is SGHRS and CDR2 is YFSETQ in the germline V gene. This chain's CDR3 is CASSSEARRYNEQFF. The CDR3 DNA sequence: TGCGCCAGCAGCTCTGAGGCCCGTAGGTACAATGAGCAGTTCTTC.

Comments on this clonotype: One end of the junction is discordant with germline, which a read error may explain. J is TRBJ1-6 and V is TRBV4-3; weak D call: TRBD1 (5 bases). The CDR3 spans 16 residues. Looked up from germline, CDR1 is LGHNA and CDR2 is YSLEER. The CDR3 here is CASIQDAGLYNSPLHF. CDR3 in DNA: TGCGCCAGCATCCAAGATGCGGGACTCTATAATTCACCCCTCCACTTT.

The chain has TRBV24-1 and TRBJ2-2, with 12 nucleotides matching TRBD2. The CDR3 loop spans 16 amino acids. Germline values: CDR1 KGHDR, CDR2 SFDVKD. With 3 bases clipped from V and 6 bases from J, the junction kept 4 bases outside the gene matches. Here the CDR3 DNA reads TGTGCCACCAGTGATCGGACTAGCGGGGTACCCGGGGAGCTGTTTTTT. Protein: CATSDRTSGVPGELFF.

On this clonotype: A much bigger clone sits one base away, suggesting this may be a read error. The V and J genes are TRBV6-2 or TRBV6-3 and TRBJ2-5; D gene unclear. Germline-derived CDR1 and CDR2 are MNHEY and SVGEGT. Deletions cut 1 base from V and 5 bases from J, with 2 bases between. This CDR3 has 11 residues. The CDR3 region is CASSYWETQYF. The CDR3 DNA sequence: TGTGCCAGCAGTTACTGGGAGACCCAGTACTTC.

The rearrangement links TRBV2 to TRBJ2-2; TRBD2 agrees at 7 bases. Germline loops: CDR1 SNHLY, CDR2 FYNNEI. This CDR3 spans 14 amino acids. V lost 8 bases, J lost 0 bases, and 3 bases stayed unmatched. DNA for the CDR3: TGTGCCAGCTCTGGGGGGGCGAACACCGGGGAGCTGTTTTTT. Protein: CASSGGANTGELFF.

This clonotype came up many times. The chain recombines TRBV29-1 with TRBJ2-1, with D possibly matching TRBD1 (6 bases). Per germline, CDR1 SQVTM and CDR2 ANQGSEA. The CDR3 is 13 residues long. Trimming took 5 bases from V and 5 from J, leaving 13 bases between them. The CDR3 region is CSVLRDNNNEQFF. CDR3 bases: TGCAGCGTTCTCCGGGACAATAACAATGAGCAGTTCTTC.

The CDR3 DNA sequence: TGCAGTGCTAGCTTCCACAATGAGCAGTTCTTC. Protein sequence: CSASFHNEQFF. This rearrangement joins TRBV20-1 to TRBJ2-1; D gene ambiguous. This CDR3 region has 11 residues. Germline CDR1 reads DFQATT; CDR2 reads SNEGSKA (reference sequence). Between the trimmed V and J ends, which lost 3 bases and 5 bases, there was a span of 5 bases.

This clonotype was seen a few times. The chain links TRBV7-9 to TRBJ1-4, with 8 bases aligning to TRBD1. The V and J ends lost 3 bases and 5 bases, in that order; junction bases with no gene match: 2. The germline V gene has CDR1 SEHNR and CDR2 FQNEAQ (reference sequence). The CDR3 is made up of 14 amino acids. The chain's CDR3 is CASSFRDRNEKLFF. The CDR3 DNA is TGTGCCAGCAGCTTCCGGGACAGGAATGAAAAACTGTTTTTT.

The J gene is TRBJ1-2, the V gene TRBV5-1, with D hard to call. This CDR3 region has 12 residues. In germline, CDR1 is SGHRS, CDR2 YFSETQ. Trimming removed 4 bases at V and 2 bases at J, with 6 bases between. In DNA form, the CDR3 reads TGCGCCAGCAGCGAGCTAAACTATGGCTACACCTTC. Translated: CASSELNYGYTF.

The rearrangement links TRBV27 to TRBJ1-5; 9 nucleotides align to TRBD1. CDR1 and CDR2 from the germline V gene are MNHEY and SMNVEV (reference sequence). This CDR3 contains 15 residues. Trimming at V came to 5 bases and at J to 5 bases, leaving 7 bases not matched to a gene. The CDR3 region has the DNA TGTGCCAGCAGTGTATACAGGGGGCGCGATCAGCCCCAGCATTTT. It is translated as CASSVYRGRDQPQHF.

This chain connects TRBV7-8 to TRBJ2-2; 10 bases match TRBD2. Germline lookup yields CDR1 SGHVS and CDR2 FQNEAQ. The CDR3 has 18 residues. V trimming: 0 bases; J trimming: 0 bases; junction bases outside the gene matches: 4. CDR3 in DNA: TGTGCCAGCAGCTTAGCTCTAGCGGGGGCCGCGAACACCGGGGAGCTGTTTTTT. It codes for CASSLALAGAANTGELFF.

This clonotype was detected a few times. The gene calls are TRBV15 and TRBJ1-1; D not certain. Germline CDR1 LNHNV, CDR2 YYDKDF (reference sequence). V was shortened by 4 bases and J by 5 bases, with 17 bases between the two germline ends. The CDR3 is made up of 15 amino acids. The CDR3 coding sequence is TGTGCCACCAGCATCAAGGACCCCCTAAAAACTGAAGCTTTCTTT. Amino acids: CATSIKDPLKTEAFF. The full variable domain, in which reference TRBV15 and TRBJ1-1 provide the parts outside the CDR3, is DAMVIQNPRYQVTQFGKPVTLSCSQTLNHNVMYWYQQKSSQAPKLLFHYYDKDFNNEADTPDNFQSRRPNTSFCFLDIRSPGLGDTAMYLCATSIKDPLKTEAFFGQGTRLTVV.

This clonotype came up a few times. V is TRBV27 and J is TRBJ1-1; D uncertain. The CDR3 totals 13 residues. With 6 bases removed from V and 6 bases from J, the gap between germline ends came to 14 bases. CDR1 MNHEY and CDR2 SMNVEV come from the germline V gene (reference sequence). CDR3 residues: CASRATLWSEAFF. DNA for the CDR3: TGTGCCAGCAGGGCTACACTGTGGTCTGAAGCTTTCTTT.